These 17 T cell receptor beta chains originate from one sample sequenced in a study of lymphopenia after photon versus proton radiotherapy. TCRdb's table, derived via immunoSEQ multiplex PCR, lists solely in-frame clones and lacks some. The sample lists approximately 12,000 clones, about 85% occurring once. This material consisted of peripheral blood, taken from a patient treated with photon-based radiotherapy. The origin of the receptors is a man between 60 and 75 years old with pancreatic cancer.

The chain links TRBV6-6 to TRBJ1-3; D is uncertain. Per germline, CDR1 MNHNY and CDR2 SVGAGI (reference sequence). V dropped 1 base and J dropped 0 bases, with 10 bases sitting between them. The CDR3 is made up of 16 amino acids. The CDR3 region is CASSYLGGSSGNTIYF. The CDR3 coding sequence is TGTGCCAGCAGTTACTTGGGCGGCAGCTCTGGAAACACCATATATTTT.

The chain carries TRBV25-1 and TRBJ1-4; 7 nucleotides align to TRBD1. With 7 bases clipped from V and 8 bases from J, the junction kept 10 bases outside the gene matches. The germline gives CDR1 MGHDK, CDR2 SYGVNS. CDR3 length equals 14 residues. The CDR3, as DNA: TGTGCCAGCACTAACAGGGGTTGGGGGGAAAAACTGTTTTTT. Translated, it gives CASTNRGWGEKLFF.

The J gene is TRBJ2-7, the V gene TRBV28; D unclear. Germline CDR1 MDHEN, CDR2 SYDVKM. The CDR3 totals 12 residues. Trimming cost V 7 bases and J 0 bases, with 7 bases left between them. CDR3 bases: TGTGCCAGCACTGACAACTCCTACGAGCAGTACTTC. Translation: CASTDNSYEQYF.

This clone is labeled medium-sized. The CDR3 is CASSPGGSEQFF. The CDR3 bases are TGTGCCAGCTCACCTGGGGGGAGTGAGCAGTTCTTC. J is TRBJ2-1 and V is TRBV18, with a tentative D call TRBD2 (6 bases). The CDR3 is made up of 12 amino acids. Germline-derived CDR1 and CDR2 are KGHSH and LQKENI. Trimming stripped 3 bases from V and 9 bases from J, with 9 bases between. Full variable domain (remainder filled in from reference TRBV18 and TRBJ2-1): NAGVMQNPRHLVRRRGQEARLRCSPMKGHSHVYWYRQLPEEGLKFMVYLQKENIIDESGMPKERFSAEFPKEGPSILRIQQVVRGDSAAYFCASSPGGSEQFFGPGTRLTVL.

A word on this clone: Other DNA variants within this sample encode the same CDR3. The chain recombines TRBV14 with TRBJ2-3; maybe TRBD2 (5 bases). From germline, CDR1 is SGHDN and CDR2 FVKESK. V lost 3 bases and J 3 bases, leaving 13 bases between the germline ends. This CDR3 is built from 15 residues. The CDR3 nucleotides read TGTGCCAGCAGCCAGGATGAAGGACTGACAGATACGCAGTATTTT. This sequence encodes CASSQDEGLTDTQYF.

V usage is TRBV5-1 and J usage is TRBJ1-4, with D perhaps TRBD1 (5 bases). This CDR3 has 16 residues. Germline CDR1 is SGHRS and CDR2 is YFSETQ. The ends were cut back, 1 base at V and 8 bases at J, with 18 bases in the middle. This chain's CDR3 is CASSLPQGLAFEKLFF. Here the CDR3 DNA reads TGCGCCAGCAGCTTGCCCCAGGGACTTGCTTTCGAAAAACTGTTTTTT.

The chain uses TRBV7-6 and TRBJ1-6; 9 bases align to TRBD1. The trim removed 5 bases at V and 15 bases at J, leaving 17 bases unmatched. Germline loops: CDR1 SGHVS, CDR2 FNYEAQ. The CDR3 loop spans 16 amino acids. CDR3 DNA sequence: TGTGCCAGCAGCCCGCGACAAGGGGGACAGGGCGATCTCCTCCACTTT. It is translated as CASSPRQGGQGDLLHF.

V and J are TRBV19 and TRBJ2-3, with D unclear. The CDR3 contains 13 residues. From germline, CDR1 is LNHDA and CDR2 SQIVND (reference sequence). V lost 7 bases and J 5 bases, leaving 13 bases between the germline ends. The DNA of the CDR3 is TGTGCCAGTAAGGTCCGGTTTGAAGATACGCAGTATTTT. Translating it yields CASKVRFEDTQYF.

V gene TRBV10-2 combines with J gene TRBJ1-5, with D uncertain. Trimming took off 6 bases at V and 4 bases at J, with 10 bases between the two ends. The V gene's germline CDR1 is WSHSY and CDR2 SAAADI. This CDR3 is 13 amino acids long. The CDR3 protein is CASRADPNQPQHF. In DNA form, the CDR3 reads TGCGCCAGCAGGGCTGATCCTAATCAGCCCCAGCATTTT.

The chain is built from TRBV6-5 and TRBJ2-7; D perhaps matches TRBD1 (6 bases). Germline V gene data show CDR1 as MNHEY and CDR2 as SVGAGI. The CDR3 spans 14 residues. The V end was cut by 2 bases, the J end by 2 bases, with 10 bases between. CDR3 protein: CASSYDDRPYEQYF. The CDR3, as DNA: TGTGCCAGCAGTTACGACGACAGGCCCTACGAGCAGTACTTC.

The chain has TRBV7-3 and TRBJ1-6; 7 bases align to TRBD1. Germline V gives CDR1 SGHTA, CDR2 FQGTGA. V lost 1 base, J lost 7 bases, and 4 bases stayed unmatched. This CDR3 is built from 15 residues. CDR3 protein: CASSLNARGNSPLHF. CDR3 coding DNA: TGTGCCAGCAGCTTAAATGCCAGGGGGAATTCACCCCTCCACTTT.

This rearrangement joins TRBV5-4 to TRBJ2-5; TRBD1 aligns across 8 bases. The CDR3 sequence is 15 residues long. V was pared by 4 bases and J by 5 bases, with 10 bases of the junction left unmatched. CDR1 and CDR2 from the germline V gene are SGHNT and YYREEE (reference sequence). The chain's CDR3 is CASSVPGQADETQYF. CDR3 sequence (DNA): TGTGCCAGCAGCGTACCGGGACAGGCCGATGAGACCCAGTACTTC.

The chain carries TRBV4-2 and TRBJ1-5, with no clear D. The ends were cut back, 0 bases at V and 1 base at J, with 7 bases in the middle. The length of the CDR3 is 15 residues. Germline V gene lookup returns CDR1 LGHNA and CDR2 YNFKEQ. In nucleotides, the CDR3 is TGTGCCAGCAGCCAAGATGAGGACAGCAATCAGCCCCAGCATTTT. This translates into CASSQDEDSNQPQHF.

The rearrangement uses TRBV6-1 and TRBJ1-6; D remains unclear. The CDR3 spans 14 residues. Germline V gives CDR1 MNHNS, CDR2 SASEGT. Trimming removed 7 bases at V and 0 bases at J, with 7 bases between. CDR3 bases: TGTGCCAGCACAGCCCGCTCCTATAATTCACCCCTCCACTTT. Translating it yields CASTARSYNSPLHF.

This clone was seen a handful of times. This rearrangement joins TRBV9 to TRBJ1-2; D call uncertain. The germline V gene encodes CDR1 SGDLS and CDR2 YYNGEE. This CDR3 has 12 amino acids. Between the trimmed V and J ends, which lost 4 bases and 4 bases, there was a span of 8 bases. CDR3 bases: TGTGCCAGCAGCCCTCAAGGCTATGGCTACACCTTC. Its translation is CASSPQGYGYTF. The whole variable domain, remainder taken from reference TRBV9 and TRBJ1-2, is DSGVTQTPKHLITATGQRVTLRCSPRSGDLSVYWYQQSLDQGLQFLIQYYNGEERAKGNILERFSAQQFPDLHSELNLSSLELGDSALYFCASSPQGYGYTFGSGTRLTVV.

The chain carries TRBV6-6 and TRBJ1-2; D remains unclear. With 6 bases removed from V and 1 base from J, the gap between germline ends came to 12 bases. CDR1 and CDR2 (germline): MNHNY, SVGAGI (reference sequence). This CDR3 comprises 14 residues. CDR3 bases: TGTGCCAGCAGGAAGGCCGGTTATAACTATGGCTACACCTTC. It codes for CASRKAGYNYGYTF.

CDR3 sequence: CASSDPYTEAFF. In nucleotides, the CDR3 is TGTGCCAGCAGTGACCCCTACACTGAAGCTTTCTTT. This sequence joins TRBV2 and TRBJ1-1; D not resolved. The CDR3 is made up of 12 amino acids. Trimming took off 3 bases at V and 3 bases at J, with 5 bases between the two ends. Germline loops: CDR1 SNHLY, CDR2 FYNNEI.